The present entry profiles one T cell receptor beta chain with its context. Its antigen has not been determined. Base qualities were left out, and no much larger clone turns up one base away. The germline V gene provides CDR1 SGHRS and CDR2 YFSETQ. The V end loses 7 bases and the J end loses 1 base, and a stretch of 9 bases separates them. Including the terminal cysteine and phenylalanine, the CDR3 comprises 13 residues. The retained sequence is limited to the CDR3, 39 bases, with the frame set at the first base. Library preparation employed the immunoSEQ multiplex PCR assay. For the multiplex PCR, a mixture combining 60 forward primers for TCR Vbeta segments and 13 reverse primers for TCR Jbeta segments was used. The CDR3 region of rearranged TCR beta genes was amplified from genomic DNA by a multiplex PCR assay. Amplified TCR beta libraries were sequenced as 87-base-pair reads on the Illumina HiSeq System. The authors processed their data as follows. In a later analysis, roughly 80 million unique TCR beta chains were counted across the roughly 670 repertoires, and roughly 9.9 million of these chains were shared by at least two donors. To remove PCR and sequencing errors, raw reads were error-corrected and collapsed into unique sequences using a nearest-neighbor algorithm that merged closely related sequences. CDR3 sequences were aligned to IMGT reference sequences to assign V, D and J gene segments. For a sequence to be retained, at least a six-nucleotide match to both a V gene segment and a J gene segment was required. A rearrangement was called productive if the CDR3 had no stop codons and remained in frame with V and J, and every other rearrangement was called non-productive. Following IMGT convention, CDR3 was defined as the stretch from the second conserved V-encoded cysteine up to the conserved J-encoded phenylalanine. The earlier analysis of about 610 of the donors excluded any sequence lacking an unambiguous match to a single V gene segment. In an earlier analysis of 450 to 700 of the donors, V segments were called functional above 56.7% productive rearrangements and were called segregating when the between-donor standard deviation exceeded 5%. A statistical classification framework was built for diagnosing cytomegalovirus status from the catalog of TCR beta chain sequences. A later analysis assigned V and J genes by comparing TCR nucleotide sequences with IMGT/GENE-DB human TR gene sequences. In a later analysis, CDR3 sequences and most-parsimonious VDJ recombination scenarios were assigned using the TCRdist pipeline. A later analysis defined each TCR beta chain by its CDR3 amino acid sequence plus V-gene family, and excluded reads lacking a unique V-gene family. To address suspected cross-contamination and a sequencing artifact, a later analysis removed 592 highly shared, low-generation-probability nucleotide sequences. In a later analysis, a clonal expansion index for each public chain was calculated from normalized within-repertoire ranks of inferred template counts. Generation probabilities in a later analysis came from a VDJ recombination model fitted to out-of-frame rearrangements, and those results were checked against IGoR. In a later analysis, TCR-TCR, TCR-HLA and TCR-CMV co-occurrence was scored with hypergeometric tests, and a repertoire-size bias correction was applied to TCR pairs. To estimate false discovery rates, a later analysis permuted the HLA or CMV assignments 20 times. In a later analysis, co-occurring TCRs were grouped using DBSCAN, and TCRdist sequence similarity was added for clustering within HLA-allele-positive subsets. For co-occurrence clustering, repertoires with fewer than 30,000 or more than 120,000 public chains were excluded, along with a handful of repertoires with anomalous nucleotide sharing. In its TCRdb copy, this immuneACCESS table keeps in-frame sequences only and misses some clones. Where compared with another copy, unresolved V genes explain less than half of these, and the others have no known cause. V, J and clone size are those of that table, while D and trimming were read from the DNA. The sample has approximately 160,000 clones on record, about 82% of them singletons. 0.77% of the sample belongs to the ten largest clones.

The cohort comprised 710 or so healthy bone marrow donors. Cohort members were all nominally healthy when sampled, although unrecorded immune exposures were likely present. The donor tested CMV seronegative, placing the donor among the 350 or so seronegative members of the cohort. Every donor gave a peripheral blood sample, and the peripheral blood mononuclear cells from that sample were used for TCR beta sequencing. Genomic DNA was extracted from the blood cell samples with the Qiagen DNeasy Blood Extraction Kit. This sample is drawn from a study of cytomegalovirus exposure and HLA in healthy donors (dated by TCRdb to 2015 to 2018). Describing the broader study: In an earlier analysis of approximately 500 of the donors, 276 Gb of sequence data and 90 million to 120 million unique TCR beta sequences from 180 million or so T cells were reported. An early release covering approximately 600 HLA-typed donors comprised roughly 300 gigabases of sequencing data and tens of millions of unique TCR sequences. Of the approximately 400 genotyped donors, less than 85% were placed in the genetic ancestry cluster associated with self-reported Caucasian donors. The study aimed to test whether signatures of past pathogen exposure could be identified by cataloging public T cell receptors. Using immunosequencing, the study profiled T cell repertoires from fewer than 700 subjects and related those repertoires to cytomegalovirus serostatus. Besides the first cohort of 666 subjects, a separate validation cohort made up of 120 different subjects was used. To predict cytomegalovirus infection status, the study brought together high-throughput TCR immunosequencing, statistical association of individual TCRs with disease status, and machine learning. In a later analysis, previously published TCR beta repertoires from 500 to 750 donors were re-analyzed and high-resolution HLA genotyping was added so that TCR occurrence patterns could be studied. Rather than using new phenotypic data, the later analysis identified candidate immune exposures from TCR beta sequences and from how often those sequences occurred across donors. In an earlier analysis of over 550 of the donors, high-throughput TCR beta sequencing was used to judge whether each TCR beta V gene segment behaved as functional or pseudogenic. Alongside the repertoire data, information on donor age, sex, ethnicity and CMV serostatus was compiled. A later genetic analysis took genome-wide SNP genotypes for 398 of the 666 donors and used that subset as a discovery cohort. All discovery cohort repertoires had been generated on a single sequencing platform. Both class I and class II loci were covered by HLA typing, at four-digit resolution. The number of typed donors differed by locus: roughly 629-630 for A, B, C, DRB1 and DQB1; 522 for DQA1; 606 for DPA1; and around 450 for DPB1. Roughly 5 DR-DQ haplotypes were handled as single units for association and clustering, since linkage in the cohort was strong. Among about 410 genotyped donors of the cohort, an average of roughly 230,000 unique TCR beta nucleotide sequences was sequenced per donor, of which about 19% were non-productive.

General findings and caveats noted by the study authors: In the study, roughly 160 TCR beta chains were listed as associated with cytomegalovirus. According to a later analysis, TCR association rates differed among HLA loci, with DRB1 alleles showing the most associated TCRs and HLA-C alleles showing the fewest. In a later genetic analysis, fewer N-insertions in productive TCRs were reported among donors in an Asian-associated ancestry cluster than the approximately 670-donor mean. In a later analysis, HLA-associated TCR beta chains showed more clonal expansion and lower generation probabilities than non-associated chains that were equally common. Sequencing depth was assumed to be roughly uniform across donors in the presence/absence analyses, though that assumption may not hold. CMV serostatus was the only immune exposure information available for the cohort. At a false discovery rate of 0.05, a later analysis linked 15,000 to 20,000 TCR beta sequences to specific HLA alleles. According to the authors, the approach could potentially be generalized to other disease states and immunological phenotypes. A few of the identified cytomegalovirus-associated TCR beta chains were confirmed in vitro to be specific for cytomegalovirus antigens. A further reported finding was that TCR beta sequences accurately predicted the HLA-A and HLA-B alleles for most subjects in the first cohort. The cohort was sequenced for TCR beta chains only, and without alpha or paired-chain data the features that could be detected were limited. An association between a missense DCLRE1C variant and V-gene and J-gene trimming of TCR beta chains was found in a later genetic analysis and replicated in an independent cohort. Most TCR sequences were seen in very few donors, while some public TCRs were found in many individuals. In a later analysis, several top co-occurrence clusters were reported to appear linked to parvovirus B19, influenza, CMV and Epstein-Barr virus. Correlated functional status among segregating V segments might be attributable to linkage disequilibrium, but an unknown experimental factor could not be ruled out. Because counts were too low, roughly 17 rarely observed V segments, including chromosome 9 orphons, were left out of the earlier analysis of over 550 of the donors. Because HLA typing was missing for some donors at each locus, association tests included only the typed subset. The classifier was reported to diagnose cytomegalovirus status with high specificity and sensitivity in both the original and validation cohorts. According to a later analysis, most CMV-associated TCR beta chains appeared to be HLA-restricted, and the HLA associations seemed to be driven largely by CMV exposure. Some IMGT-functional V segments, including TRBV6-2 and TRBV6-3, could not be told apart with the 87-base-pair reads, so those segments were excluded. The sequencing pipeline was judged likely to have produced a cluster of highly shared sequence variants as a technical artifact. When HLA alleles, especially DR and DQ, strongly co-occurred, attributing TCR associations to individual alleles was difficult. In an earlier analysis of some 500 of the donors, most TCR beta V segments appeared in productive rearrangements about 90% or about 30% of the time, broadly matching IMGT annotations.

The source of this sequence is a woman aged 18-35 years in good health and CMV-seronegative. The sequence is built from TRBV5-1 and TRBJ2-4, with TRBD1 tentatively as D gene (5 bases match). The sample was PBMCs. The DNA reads TGCGCCAGCGGGGCCGATGCCAAAAACATTCAGTACTTC. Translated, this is CASGADAKNIQYF.